The entry below describes one T cell receptor beta chain. V dropped 5 bases and J dropped 0; count of bases not matched to a gene: 8. This CDR3 contains 17 residues. Germline loops: CDR1 SGHRS, CDR2 YFSETQ. The repertoire was sequenced with immunoSEQ multiplex PCR; TCRdb's copy has only in-frame clones and lacks some. The table has roughly 520,000 clones, about 96% seen once; the top ten hold about 0.067%. The data were taken from a study of shared clonotypes between healthy human individuals. Looking at the study overall: Every donor yielded three CD4 naive, three CD4 memory, two CD8 naive and one CD8 memory plate.

The chain employs TRBV5-1 and TRBJ2-7; TRBD2 matches 13 bases. This TCR derives from a young woman in good health. The sample consisted of naive CD4+ T cells sorted from blood. Described subset: CD45RA+ positively selected. CDR3 nucleotides: TGCGCCAGCAGGCGTACCGGGACTAGCGGGGTCTCCTACGAGCAGTACTTC. Protein: CASRRTGTSGVSYEQYF. The complete variable domain, with remaining parts taken from reference TRBV5-1 and TRBJ2-7, reads KAGVTQTPRYLIKTRGQQVTLSCSPISGHRSVSWYQQTPGQGLQFLFEYFSETQRNKGNFPGRFSGRQFSNSRSEMNVSTLELGDSALYLCASRRTGTSGVSYEQYFGPGTRLTVT.